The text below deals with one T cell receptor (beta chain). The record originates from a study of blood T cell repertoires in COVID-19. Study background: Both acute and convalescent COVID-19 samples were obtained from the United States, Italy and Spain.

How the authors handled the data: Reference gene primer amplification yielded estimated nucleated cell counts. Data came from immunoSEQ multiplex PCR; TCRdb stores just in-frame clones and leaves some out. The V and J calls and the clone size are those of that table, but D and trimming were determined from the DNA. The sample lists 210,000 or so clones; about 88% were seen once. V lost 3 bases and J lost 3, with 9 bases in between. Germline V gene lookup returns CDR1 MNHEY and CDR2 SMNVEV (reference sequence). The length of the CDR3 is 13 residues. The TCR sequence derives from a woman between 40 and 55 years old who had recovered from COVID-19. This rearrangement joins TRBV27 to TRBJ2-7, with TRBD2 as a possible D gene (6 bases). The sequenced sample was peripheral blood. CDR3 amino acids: CASSFGRFYEQYF. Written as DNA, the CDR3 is TGTGCCAGCAGTTTTGGGAGGTTCTACGAGCAGTACTTC.